Included here is one T cell receptor (beta chain) sequence, with context. With random hexamers, reverse transcription was performed on roughly 0.5 to 1 ug of RNA. The immunoSEQ assay covered 54 Vbeta and 13 Jbeta segments for CDR3. MiXCR, run by TCRdb on the immunoSEQ multiplex PCR reads, gives a single entry per CDR3 protein. The sample has about 160,000 distinct CDR3 sequences, about 91% seen once; the top ten hold about 0.073%. The sample originates from a study of CD8 T cells in Susac syndrome. The CDR3 sequence is 15 residues long. Trimming took 1 base from V and 6 from J, leaving 12 bases between them.

The rearrangement joins TRBV12-3 or TRBV12-4 to TRBJ2-2, with D possibly TRBD2 on 6 matching bases. Sequencing was carried out using CD4+ T cells from PBMCs. The TCR sequence derives from a human donor in good health. Here the CDR3 DNA reads TGTGCCAGCAGTTTAGTTCCCGGGACTTCCGGGGAGCTGTTTTTT. Protein product: CASSLVPGTSGELFF.